What follows are 10 T cell receptor beta chains derived from one specimen sequenced in a study of OX40 agonist ivuxolimab in advanced cancers. TCRdb's copy holds only in-frame clones and misses some; the assay was immunoSEQ multiplex PCR. This sample yields some 70,000 clones, of which 86% are seen a single time; roughly 8.2% belongs to the top ten. This specimen was CD4+ or CD8+ T cells sorted from blood, taken in a trial of the OX40 agonist ivuxolimab. The receptors derive from an adult with an advanced solid tumor such as melanoma, head and neck, liver or kidney cancer.

The chain combines TRBV5-8 with TRBJ1-1; TRBD1 matches 7 bases. V shed 6 bases and J 1 base; nucleotides not matched to a gene: 6. Germline V gene sequence: CDR1 SGHTS, CDR2 YDEGEE. CDR3 length: 14 amino acids. The CDR3 nucleotides read TGTGCCAGCACCAAAGGGGGCAAGAACACTGAAGCTTTCTTT. The encoded protein is CASTKGGKNTEAFF.

This clone has only a few counts. The rearrangement uses TRBV7-7 and TRBJ2-3; TRBD2 aligns across 11 bases. The CDR3 is made up of 18 amino acids. With V trimmed by 4 bases and J by 0 bases, 9 bases remained unmatched. The V gene's germline CDR1 is SSHAT and CDR2 FNYEAQ (reference sequence). This CDR3 reads CASSSSPGTSGSTDTQYF. In DNA, the CDR3 is TGTGCCAGCAGCTCGAGCCCCGGGACTAGCGGCAGCACAGATACGCAGTATTTT. The variable domain in full, with the rest retrieved from reference TRBV7-7 and TRBJ2-3, is GAGVSQSPRYKVTKRGQDVTLRCDPISSHATLYWYQQALGQGPEFLTYFNYEAQPDKSGLPSDRFSAERPEGSISTLTIQRTEQRDSAMYRCASSSSPGTSGSTDTQYFGPGTRLTVL.

The chain combines TRBV7-8 with TRBJ1-4, with 10 bases identical to TRBD1. The V and J ends lost 5 bases and 5 bases, in that order; junction bases with no gene match: 14. This CDR3 comprises 18 residues. Per the germline V gene, CDR1 is SGHVS and CDR2 is FQNEAQ. DNA for the CDR3: TGTGCCAGCAGCCGTAACTCTCCGGGACAGGGGCTCAATGAAAAACTGTTTTTT. It translates to CASSRNSPGQGLNEKLFF.

The chain recombines TRBV6-5 with TRBJ2-3, with a possible D match to TRBD2 (7 bases). Per germline, CDR1 MNHEY and CDR2 SVGAGI. Trimming removed 8 bases at V and 6 bases at J, with 21 bases between. This CDR3 has 15 residues. CDR3 region: CASGIQGGVGDTQYF. In DNA, the CDR3 is TGTGCCAGCGGGATACAGGGAGGGGTCGGTGATACGCAGTATTTT.

V and J are TRBV5-6 and TRBJ1-5; D unclear. This CDR3 is 12 amino acids long. CDR1 and CDR2 (germline): SGHDT, YYEEEE. With 3 bases removed from V and 0 bases from J, the gap between germline ends came to 1 base. The CDR3 reads CASSYSNQPQHF. Here the CDR3 DNA reads TGTGCCAGCAGCTATAGCAATCAGCCCCAGCATTTT.

CDR3 sequence (DNA): TGTGGTACAATCTCGGTAAATGAGCAGTTCTTC. This sequence encodes CGTISVNEQFF. The V and J genes are TRBV19 and TRBJ2-1; D is undetermined. The CDR3 totals 11 residues. The V gene's germline CDR1 is LNHDA and CDR2 SQIVND (reference sequence).

The chain employs TRBV2 and TRBJ2-1; perhaps TRBD1 as D (6 bases). The V and J ends lost 5 bases and 7 bases respectively, with 18 bases between them. The CDR3 extends over 15 amino acids. The V gene's germline CDR1 is SNHLY and CDR2 FYNNEI. CDR3 amino acids: CASSMDSGGKNEQFF. The CDR3 DNA reads TGTGCCAGCAGTATGGACAGCGGAGGTAAGAATGAGCAGTTCTTC.

The chain has TRBV2 and TRBJ2-5, with 9 nucleotides matching TRBD1. V dropped 8 bases and J dropped 5; count of bases not matched to a gene: 6. The CDR3 length is 13 residues. Germline CDR1 SNHLY, CDR2 FYNNEI. CDR3 nucleotides: TGTGCCAGCGAGTCCGGACAGGGGGAGACCCAGTACTTC. Residues: CASESGQGETQYF.

This chain joins TRBV6-1 and TRBJ1-3; TRBD1 matches 8 bases. CDR3 length equals 15 residues. Per the germline V gene, CDR1 is MNHNS and CDR2 is SASEGT. V lost 7 bases, J lost 0 bases, and 5 bases stayed unmatched. The CDR3 is CASNSQGGSGNTIYF. The DNA for the CDR3 is TGTGCCAGCAATTCACAGGGGGGCTCTGGAAACACCATATATTTT.

This chain links TRBV9 with TRBJ1-1, with a weak D call TRBD1 (6 bases). CDR3 size: 14 residues. Looked up from germline, CDR1 is SGDLS and CDR2 is YYNGEE. Trimming cost V 0 bases and J 3 bases, with 9 bases left between them. The CDR3 is CASSVAGADTEAFF. The CDR3 DNA is TGTGCCAGCAGCGTAGCAGGGGCGGACACTGAAGCTTTCTTT.